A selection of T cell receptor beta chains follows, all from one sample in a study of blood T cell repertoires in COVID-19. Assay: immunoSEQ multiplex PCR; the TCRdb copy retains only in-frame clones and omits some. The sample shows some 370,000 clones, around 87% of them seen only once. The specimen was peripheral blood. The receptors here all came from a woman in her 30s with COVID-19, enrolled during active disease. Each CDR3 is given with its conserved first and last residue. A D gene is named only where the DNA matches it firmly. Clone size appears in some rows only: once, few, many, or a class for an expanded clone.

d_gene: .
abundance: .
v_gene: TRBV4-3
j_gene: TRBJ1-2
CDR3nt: TGCGCCAGCAGCCAAGAGAACAGGAACTATGGCTACACCTTC
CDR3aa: CASSQENRNYGYTF

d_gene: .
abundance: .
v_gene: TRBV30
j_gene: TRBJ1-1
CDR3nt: TGTGCCTGGAGGCCCTCAGCGTGGGTTAGTACTGAAGCTTTCTTT
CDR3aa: CAWRPSAWVSTEAFF

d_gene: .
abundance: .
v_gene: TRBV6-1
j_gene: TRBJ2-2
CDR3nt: TGTGCCAGCAGTGAGAGGGTGGGGACAATGAACACCGGGGAGCTGTTTTTT
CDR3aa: CASSERVGTMNTGELFF

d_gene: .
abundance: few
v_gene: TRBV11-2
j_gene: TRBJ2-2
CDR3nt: TGTGCCAGCAGCTTACGAGGCGGGCTGAACACCGGGGAGCTGTTTTTT
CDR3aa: CASSLRGGLNTGELFF

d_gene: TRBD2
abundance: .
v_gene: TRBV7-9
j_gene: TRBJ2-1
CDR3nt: TGTGCCAGCATCCCGGTCGGGGGGACCTACAATGAGCAGTTCTTC
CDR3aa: CASIPVGGTYNEQFF

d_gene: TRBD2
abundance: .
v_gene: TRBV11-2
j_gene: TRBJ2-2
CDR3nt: TGTGCCAGCAGCTTAGTAGCGGGAGGATCCGGGGAGCTGTTTTTT
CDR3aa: CASSLVAGGSGELFF

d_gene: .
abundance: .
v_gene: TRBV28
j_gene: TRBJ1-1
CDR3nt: TGTGCCAGCAGTTTAACGCCCAGGAACACTGAAGCTTTCTTT
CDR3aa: CASSLTPRNTEAFF

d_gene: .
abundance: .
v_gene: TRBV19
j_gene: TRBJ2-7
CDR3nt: TGTGCCAGTAGCCTCGATGGATGGAGAGGAGAGCAGTACTTC
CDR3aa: CASSLDGWRGEQYF

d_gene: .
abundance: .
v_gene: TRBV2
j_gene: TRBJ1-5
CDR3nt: TGTGCCAGCAGTTTACGACAGATTAGCTTCAATCAGCCCCAGCATTTT
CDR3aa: CASSLRQISFNQPQHF

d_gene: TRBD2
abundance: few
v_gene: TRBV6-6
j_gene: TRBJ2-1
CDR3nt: TGTGCCAGCAGTCTAACGACTAGCCATTTAGACCACTCCTACAATGAGCAGTTCTTC
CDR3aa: CASSLTTSHLDHSYNEQFF

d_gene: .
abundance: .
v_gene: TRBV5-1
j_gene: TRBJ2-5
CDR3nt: TGCGCCAGCAGCTCGGGCGAACAGGGTAAGGCCCAGTACTTC
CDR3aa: CASSSGEQGKAQYF

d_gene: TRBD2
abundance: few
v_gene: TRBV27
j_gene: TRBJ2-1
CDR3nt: TGTGCCAGCAGTTTATTAGCGGGTAACTACAATGAGCAGTTCTTC
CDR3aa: CASSLLAGNYNEQFF

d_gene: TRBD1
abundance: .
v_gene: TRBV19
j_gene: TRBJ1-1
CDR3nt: TGTGCCAGTAGTAAGGACAGGGGTGTATTTGAAGCTTTCTTT
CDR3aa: CASSKDRGVFEAFF

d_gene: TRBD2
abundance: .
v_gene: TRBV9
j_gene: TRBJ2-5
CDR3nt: TGTGCCAGCAGCGTAGTTGGTAGCGGGAGCCAAGAGACCCAGTACTTC
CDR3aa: CASSVVGSGSQETQYF

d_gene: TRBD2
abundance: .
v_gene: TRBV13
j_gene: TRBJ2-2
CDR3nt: TGTGCCAGCAGCCCCCTGACTAGCGGGAGGACCGGGGAGCTGTTTTTT
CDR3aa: CASSPLTSGRTGELFF

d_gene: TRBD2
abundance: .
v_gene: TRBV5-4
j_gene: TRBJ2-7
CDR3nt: TGTGCCAGCAGGGGGGGCGCGGGAGGGGCCTACGAGCAGTACTTC
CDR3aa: CASRGGAGGAYEQYF

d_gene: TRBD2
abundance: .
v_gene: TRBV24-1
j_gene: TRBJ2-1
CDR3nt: TGTGCCACCAGTGACCCAAGCGGGAGGCCCTACAATGAGCAGTTCTTC
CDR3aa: CATSDPSGRPYNEQFF

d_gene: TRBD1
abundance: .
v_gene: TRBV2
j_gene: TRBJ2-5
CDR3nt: TGTGCCAGCAGCGTCGACAGGGAAATGGAGACCCAGTACTTC
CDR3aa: CASSVDREMETQYF

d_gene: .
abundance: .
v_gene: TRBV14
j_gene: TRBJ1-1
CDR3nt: TGTGCCAGCAGGGGGCTACGCGACACTGAAGCTTTCTTT
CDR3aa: CASRGLRDTEAFF

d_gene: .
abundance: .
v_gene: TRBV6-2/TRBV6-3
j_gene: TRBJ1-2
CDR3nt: TGTGCCAGCAGTTACCCCGGACAAGGAAACTATGGCTACACCTTC
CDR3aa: CASSYPGQGNYGYTF

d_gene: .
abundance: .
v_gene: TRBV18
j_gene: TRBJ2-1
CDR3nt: TGTGCCAGCTCACCGAACAAAAGGGGGGGCGGGAATGAGCAGTTCTTC
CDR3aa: CASSPNKRGGGNEQFF

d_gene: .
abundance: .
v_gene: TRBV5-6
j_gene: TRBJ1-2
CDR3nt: TGTGCCAGCAGCCGCCCGGGAACTAACTATGGCTACACCTTC
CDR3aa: CASSRPGTNYGYTF

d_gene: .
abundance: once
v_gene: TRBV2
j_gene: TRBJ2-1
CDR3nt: TGTGCCAGCAGTGAACTGGGAGCCGAGAATGAGCAGTTCTTC
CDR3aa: CASSELGAENEQFF

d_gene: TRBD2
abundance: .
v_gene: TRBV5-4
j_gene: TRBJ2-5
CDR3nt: TGTGCCAGCAGCTTAGCGGGAGTGGGAGAGACCCAGTACTTC
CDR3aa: CASSLAGVGETQYF

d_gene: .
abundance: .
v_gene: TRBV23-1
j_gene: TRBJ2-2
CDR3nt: TGCGCCAGCAGTCAATCGAAGGATATTCGCGACGGGTCGAACACCGGGGAGCTGTTTTTT
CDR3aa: CASSQSKDIRDGSNTGELFF

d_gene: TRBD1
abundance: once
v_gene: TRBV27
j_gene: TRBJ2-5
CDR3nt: TGTGCCAGCAGCCGCGTTTATAGGGGGCGGGAGACCCAGTACTTC
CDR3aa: CASSRVYRGRETQYF

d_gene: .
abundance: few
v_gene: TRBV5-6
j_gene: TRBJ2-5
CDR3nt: TGTGCCAGCAGCTGGGACGGGGGTTTGGAGACCCAGTACTTC
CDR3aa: CASSWDGGLETQYF

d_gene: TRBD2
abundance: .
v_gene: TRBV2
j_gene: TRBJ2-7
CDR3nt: TGTGCCAGCAGTGGGCTAGCGGGCGAGCAGTACTTC
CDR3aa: CASSGLAGEQYF

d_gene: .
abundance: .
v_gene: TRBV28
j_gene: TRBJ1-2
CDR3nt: TGTGCCAGCAGTCGTCGGACTCGACCACAGGGTGGCTACACCTTC
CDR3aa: CASSRRTRPQGGYTF

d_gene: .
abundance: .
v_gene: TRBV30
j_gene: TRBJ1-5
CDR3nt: TGTGCCTGGAGTCCCTCACGCGGGCAGCCCCAGCATTTT
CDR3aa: CAWSPSRGQPQHF

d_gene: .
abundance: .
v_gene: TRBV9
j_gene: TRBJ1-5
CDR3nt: TGTGCCAGCAGCCGGGGGGAGGATTATTATCAGCCCCAGCATTTT
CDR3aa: CASSRGEDYYQPQHF

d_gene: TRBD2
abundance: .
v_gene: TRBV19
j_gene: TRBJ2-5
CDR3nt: TGTGCCAGTAGTCCGCGACTAGCGGGAGAATTGGAGACCCAGTACTTC
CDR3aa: CASSPRLAGELETQYF

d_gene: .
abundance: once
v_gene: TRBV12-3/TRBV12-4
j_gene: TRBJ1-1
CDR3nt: TGTGCCAGCAGGACAGGTGTGCTTGAAGCTTTCTTT
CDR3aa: CASRTGVLEAFF

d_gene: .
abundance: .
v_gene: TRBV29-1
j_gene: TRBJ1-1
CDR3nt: TGCAGCGTTGAAGATCCGAGGTTTGACACTGAAGCTTTCTTT
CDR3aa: CSVEDPRFDTEAFF

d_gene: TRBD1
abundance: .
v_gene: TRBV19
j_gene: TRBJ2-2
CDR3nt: TGTGCCAGTAGTGGGGACAGGGGCGAAGGGGAGCTGTTTTTT
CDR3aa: CASSGDRGEGELFF

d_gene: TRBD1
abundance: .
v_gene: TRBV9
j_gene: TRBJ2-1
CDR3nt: TGTGCCAGCAGCGTGATGGGCGGGACAGGCAATGAGCAGTTCTTC
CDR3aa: CASSVMGGTGNEQFF

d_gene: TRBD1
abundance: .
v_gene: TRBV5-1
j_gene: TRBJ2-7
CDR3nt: TGCGCCAGCAGCCGGGACAGGGCGGGCGAGCAGTACTTC
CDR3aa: CASSRDRAGEQYF

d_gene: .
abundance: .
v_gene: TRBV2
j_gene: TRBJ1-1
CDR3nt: TGTGCCAGCAGATTAGGGGGGGGTCTTCTGAACACTGAAGCTTTCTTT
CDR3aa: CASRLGGGLLNTEAFF

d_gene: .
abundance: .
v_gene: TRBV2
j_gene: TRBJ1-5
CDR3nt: TGTGCCTCAAGTTCCAGGGCGGGCAATCAGCCCCAGCATTTT
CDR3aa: CASSSRAGNQPQHF

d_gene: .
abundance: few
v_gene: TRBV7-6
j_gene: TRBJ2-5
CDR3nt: TGTGCCAGCAGCCTCCGGGAAGGTAGCGGAGCGGAGACCCAGTACTTC
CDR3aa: CASSLREGSGAETQYF

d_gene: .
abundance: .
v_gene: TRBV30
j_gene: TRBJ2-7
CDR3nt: TGTGCCTGGACCCTCGGGGTACGGGCCTCCTACGAGCAGTACTTC
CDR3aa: CAWTLGVRASYEQYF

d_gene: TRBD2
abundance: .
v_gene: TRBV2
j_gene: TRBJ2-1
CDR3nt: TGTGCCACCAAGCAGACGCAGGGACTAGCATCCTACAATGAGCAGTTCTTC
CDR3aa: CATKQTQGLASYNEQFF

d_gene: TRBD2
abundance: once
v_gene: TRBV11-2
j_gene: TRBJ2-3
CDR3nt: TGTGCCAGCAGCTTAGGAGCGGGAACCACAGATACGCAGTATTTT
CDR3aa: CASSLGAGTTDTQYF

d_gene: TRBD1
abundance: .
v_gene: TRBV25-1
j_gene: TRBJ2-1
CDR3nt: TGTGCCAGCTGTCGGCAGGGGGCGAGTGATGAGCAGTTCTTC
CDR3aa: CASCRQGASDEQFF

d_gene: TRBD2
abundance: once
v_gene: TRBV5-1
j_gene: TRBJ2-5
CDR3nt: TGCGCCAGCAGCTTGAAAGCGGGAGTTTCCGAGACCCAGTACTTC
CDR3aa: CASSLKAGVSETQYF

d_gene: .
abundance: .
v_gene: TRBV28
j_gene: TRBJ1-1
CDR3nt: TGTGCCAGCCAAATCGTAAAACAGGGTGGAGCTTTCTTT
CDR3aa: CASQIVKQGGAFF